The source of this T cell receptor beta chain is a study of cytomegalovirus exposure and HLA in healthy donors. Findings and limits, study-wide: According to the study, 160 or so TCR beta chains were cytomegalovirus-associated. Rare TCR sequences dominated, though some public TCRs recurred in many donors. Through in vitro validation, three CMV-associated chains were shown to be specific for CMV antigens.

The CDR3 contains 14 residues. V was shortened by 5 bases and J by 2 bases, with 12 bases between the two germline ends. Germline V gives CDR1 MNHNY, CDR2 SVGAGI (reference sequence). As regards this clone: Its antigen remains unknown.

The repertoire was sequenced with immunoSEQ multiplex PCR; TCRdb's copy has only in-frame clones and lacks some. Of roughly 240,000 clones in the sample, around nine tenths were seen once. The donors were part of the roughly 120-subject validation cohort, which stood apart from the roughly 680-subject first cohort. The TCR was taken from a man between 18 and 29 years old in good health and CMV-seronegative. Sequencing was carried out using PBMCs. The gene calls are TRBV6-6 and TRBJ2-5, with D uncertain. As DNA, the CDR3 is TGTGCCAGCAGTGCCCGACTCACACAAGAGACCCAGTACTTC. This translates into CASSARLTQETQYF.